This T cell receptor beta chain is from a study of T cells in Graves' hyperthyroidism and ophthalmopathy. At the level of the study: Any treatment followed the collection of peripheral blood at initial diagnosis. General study points: Most clonotypes expanded in the thyroid (above 0.001) were also present in blood. The model anticipated ophthalmopathy a median about six months pre-onset.

This clonotype was seen a few times. The antigen remains undetermined. This may be a read error: a much more frequent sequence differs by one nucleotide. This CDR3 contains 15 residues. Germline CDR1 is MDHEN and CDR2 is SYDVKM. Trimming shortened V by 5 bases and J by 4 bases, and 17 bases separated the two germline ends. Regions amplified from RNA transcripts were the TCR beta CDR3 regions. Carried out on the TCR CDR3, a first-round RT-PCR used the HTBI primer set. TCRdb reprocessed the multiplex PCR reads with MiXCR, giving one entry per CDR3 protein. The sample yields some 770,000 distinct CDR3 sequences, about 16% seen once.

V is TRBV28 and J is TRBJ1-2; maybe TRBD1 (6 bases). What was sequenced was blood. The receptor was isolated from a man younger than 30 with Graves' hyperthyroidism. CDR3 coding DNA: TGTGCCAGCAGTGTGACAGGACCCCTTGGCTATGGCTACACCTTC. This encodes CASSVTGPLGYGYTF.